This T cell receptor (beta chain) came from a study of identifying expanded T cells in peripheral blood. Whole-study results and caveats: Differentially abundant clones: 0.95 to 1.5 between replicates, 15 to 17 at about 13 days, approximately 18 at four. Approximately two-week clone count variance significantly increased as total template count grew.

In the case of this clone: Its target is unknown.

The method was immunoSEQ multiplex PCR; TCRdb's version includes in-frame clones alone and lacks a portion of them. The sample shows about 85,000 clones, about 89% of them seen only once. The TCR sequence derives from a person aged 18 to 69 in good health. The sample was blood.

CDR3 sequence: CASSPDTGELFF. The DNA of the CDR3 is TGTGCCAGCAGTCCCGACACCGGGGAGCTGTTTTTT. This chain connects TRBV2 to TRBJ2-2; D is unresolved. Trimming left V 5 bases short and J 3 bases short, with 4 bases between. Germline values: CDR1 SNHLY, CDR2 FYNNEI. This CDR3 has 12 residues.